These 7 T cell receptor beta chains were all obtained from the same sample, sequenced in a study of T cell repertoires in cytomegalovirus infection. Via MiXCR, TCRdb re-called the reads, giving one row per CDR3 protein. The table has 740,000 or so distinct CDR3 sequences, less than 40% seen once. What was sequenced was PBMCs. These receptors were collected from a human donor in good health (CMV status not recorded). Some clones in this sample may be carry-over from other donors' samples.

This clonotype occurred a few times. The chain is built from TRBV20-1 and TRBJ2-7; 10 positions match TRBD1. Germline assignment: CDR1 DFQATT and CDR2 SNEGSKA (reference sequence). This CDR3 is built from 15 residues. With 0 bases clipped from V and 5 bases from J, the junction kept 7 bases outside the gene matches. CDR3 in amino acids: CSARDLGTGDNEQYF. The DNA of the CDR3 is TGCAGTGCTAGAGATCTCGGGACAGGGGATAACGAGCAGTACTTC.

This clonotype was counted at least ten times. J is TRBJ2-1 and V is TRBV25-1, with no clear D. The V end lost 7 bases, the J end lost 5 bases, and 12 bases lay between the germline ends. The CDR3 sequence is 13 residues long. Germline lookup yields CDR1 MGHDK and CDR2 SYGVNS. As DNA, the CDR3 is TGTGCCAGCACGATAGGACCTAACAATGAGCAGTTCTTC. Protein product: CASTIGPNNEQFF.

This chain links TRBV28 with TRBJ2-5, with 12 bases fitting TRBD1. CDR3 length: 15 amino acids. Germline loops: CDR1 MDHEN, CDR2 SYDVKM. V lost 5 bases and J lost 5; bases outside the gene matches: 6. CDR3 in amino acids: CASSQGQGAQETQYF. The CDR3 nucleotides read TGTGCCAGCAGTCAGGGACAGGGGGCACAGGAGACCCAGTACTTC.

This clonotype was picked up a small number of times. V gene TRBV12-3 or TRBV12-4 combines with J gene TRBJ1-6; D gene ambiguous. The CDR3 has 12 residues. V was trimmed by 10 bases and J by 10 bases, leaving 14 bases between them. CDR3 in amino acids: CATRERNSPLHF. The CDR3 nucleotides are TGTGCCACCCGTGAGCGAAACTCACCCCTCCACTTT.

V usage is TRBV3-1 and J usage is TRBJ1-1, with 9 positions matching TRBD1. Germline CDR1 reads LGHDT; CDR2 reads YNNKEL (reference sequence). Trimming cost V 4 bases and J 3 bases; bases outside gene matches: 6. The CDR3 runs 15 residues. The CDR3 is CASSPFRDRDTEAFF. The CDR3 bases are TGTGCCAGCAGCCCATTCCGGGACAGGGACACTGAAGCTTTCTTT.

This clonotype has ten or more counts. The chain joins TRBV7-8 to TRBJ1-5, with D possibly being TRBD1 (6 bases). The CDR3 is 14 amino acids. The V and J ends lost 5 bases and 6 bases respectively, with 14 bases between them. In germline, CDR1 is SGHVS, CDR2 FQNEAQ. CDR3 amino acids: CASSPLQGFQPQHF. DNA of the CDR3: TGTGCCAGCAGCCCTCTTCAGGGGTTTCAGCCCCAGCATTTT.

Turning to this clonotype: An end of the junction does not agree with germline; a read error may underlie this. The chain is built from TRBV5-5 and TRBJ1-5; TRBD1 aligns across 11 bases. Germline V lookup: CDR1 SGHKS, CDR2 YYEKEE (reference sequence). This CDR3 region has 16 residues. The CDR3 DNA reads TGTGCCAGCAGCTTGGGGGACAGGGGGGGTAATCAGCCCCAGCCTTTT. Translating gives CASSLGDRGGNQPQPF.